This T cell receptor beta chain was sequenced during a study of T cell repertoires in cytomegalovirus infection. Background on the study: In public TCR beta signatures, there were indications of both CMV infection and matching HLA type.

At least ten counts were recorded for this clonotype. What it binds is unknown. Study conclusions and caveats: Using cumulative public TCR beta family frequency, the authors identified those who carried CMV together with the relevant HLA. Dominating the ex vivo response were HLA-C-restricted CMV-specific TCR beta clonotypes.

Germline CDR1 is DFQATT and CDR2 is SNEGSKA (reference sequence). The V and J ends lost 5 bases and 4 bases respectively, with 17 bases between them. This CDR3 spans 14 amino acids. TCRdb fed the reads into MiXCR, producing one record per CDR3 protein. Of approximately 500,000 distinct CDR3 sequences in the sample, approximately 11% were seen once. The sequence derives from a human donor in good health (CMV status not recorded). Some clones in this sample may be carry-over from other donors' samples. Material for sequencing was PBMCs. The chain links TRBV20-1 to TRBJ1-1; possible D gene TRBD1, 6 bases. This CDR3 reads CSAGRGGPTTEAFF. The CDR3 coding sequence is TGCAGTGCTGGCCGAGGGGGACCAACCACTGAAGCTTTCTTT.